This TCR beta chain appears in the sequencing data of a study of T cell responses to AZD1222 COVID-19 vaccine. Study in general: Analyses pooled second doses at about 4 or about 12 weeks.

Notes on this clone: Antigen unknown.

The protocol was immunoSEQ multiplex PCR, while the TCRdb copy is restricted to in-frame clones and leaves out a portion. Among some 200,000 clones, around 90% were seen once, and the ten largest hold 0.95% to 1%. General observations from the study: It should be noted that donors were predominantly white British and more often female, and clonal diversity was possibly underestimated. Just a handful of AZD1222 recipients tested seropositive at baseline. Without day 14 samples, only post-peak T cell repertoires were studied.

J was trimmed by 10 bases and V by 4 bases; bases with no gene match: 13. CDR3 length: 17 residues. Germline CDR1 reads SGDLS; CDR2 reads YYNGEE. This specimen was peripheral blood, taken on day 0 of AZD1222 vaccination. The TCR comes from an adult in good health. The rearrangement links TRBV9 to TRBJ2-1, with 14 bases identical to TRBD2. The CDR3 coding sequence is TGTGCCAGCAGCACCCGAGCCGGGACTAGCGGGAGTGAAGAGCAGTTCTTC. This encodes CASSTRAGTSGSEEQFF.